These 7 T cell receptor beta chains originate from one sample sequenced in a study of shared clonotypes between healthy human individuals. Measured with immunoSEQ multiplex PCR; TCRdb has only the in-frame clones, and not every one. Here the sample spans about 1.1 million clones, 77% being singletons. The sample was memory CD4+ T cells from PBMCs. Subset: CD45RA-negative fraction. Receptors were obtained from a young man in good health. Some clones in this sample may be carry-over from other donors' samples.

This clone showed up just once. CDR3 nucleotide sequence: TGTGCCAGCAGTCCCCGGACAGGGGGGAACACTGAAGCTTTCTTT. It specifies CASSPRTGGNTEAFF. The chain uses TRBV27 and TRBJ1-1; 10 bases fit TRBD1. This CDR3 has 15 amino acids. The germline CDR1 and CDR2 sequences are MNHEY and SMNVEV (reference sequence). V was pared by 5 bases and J by 1 base, with 4 bases of the junction left unmatched.

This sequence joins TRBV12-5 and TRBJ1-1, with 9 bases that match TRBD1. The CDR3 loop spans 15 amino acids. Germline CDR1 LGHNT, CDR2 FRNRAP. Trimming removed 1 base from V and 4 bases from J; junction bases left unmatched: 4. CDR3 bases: TGTGCTAGTGGTTTGGGGACAGGGGCGTTCACTGAAGCTTTCTTT. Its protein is CASGLGTGAFTEAFF.

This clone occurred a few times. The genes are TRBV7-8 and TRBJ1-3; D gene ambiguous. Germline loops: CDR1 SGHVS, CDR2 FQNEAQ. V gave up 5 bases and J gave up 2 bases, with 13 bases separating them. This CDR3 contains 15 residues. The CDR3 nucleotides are TGTGCCAGCAGCGCAGAGCGGGCGGCTGGAAACACCATATATTTT. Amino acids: CASSAERAAGNTIYF.

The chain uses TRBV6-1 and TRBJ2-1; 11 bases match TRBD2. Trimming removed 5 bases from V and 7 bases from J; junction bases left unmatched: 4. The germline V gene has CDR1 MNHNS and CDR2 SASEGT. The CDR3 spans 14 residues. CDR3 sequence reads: CASSPLAGGNEQFF. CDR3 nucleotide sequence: TGTGCCAGCAGTCCGTTAGCGGGGGGGAATGAGCAGTTCTTC.

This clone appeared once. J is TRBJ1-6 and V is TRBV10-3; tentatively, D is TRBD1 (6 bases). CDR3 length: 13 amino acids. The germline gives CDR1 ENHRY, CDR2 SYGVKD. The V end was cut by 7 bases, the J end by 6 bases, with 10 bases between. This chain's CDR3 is CAITGEGNSPLHF. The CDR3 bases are TGTGCCATCACAGGGGAAGGTAATTCACCCCTCCACTTT.

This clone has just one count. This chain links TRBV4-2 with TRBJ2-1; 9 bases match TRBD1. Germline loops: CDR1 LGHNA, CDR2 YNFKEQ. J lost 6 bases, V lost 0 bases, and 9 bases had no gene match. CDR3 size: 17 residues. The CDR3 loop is CASSQDPVGTGFNEQFF. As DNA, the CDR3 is TGTGCCAGCAGCCAAGATCCCGTTGGGACAGGGTTCAATGAGCAGTTCTTC.

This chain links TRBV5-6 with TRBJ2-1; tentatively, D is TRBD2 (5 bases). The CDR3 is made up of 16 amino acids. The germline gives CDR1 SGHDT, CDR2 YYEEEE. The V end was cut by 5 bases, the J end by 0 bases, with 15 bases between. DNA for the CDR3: TGTGCCAGCAGTTCGGACGCTGGGAGCTCCTACAATGAGCAGTTCTTC. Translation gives CASSSDAGSSYNEQFF.